This TCR beta chain comes out of a study of regulatory T cells in long-lasting Graves disease. Sequencing libraries for TCR beta were prepared with iRepertoire HTBI primers and Arm-PCR of CDR3 regions. MiXCR was run by TCRdb on the multiplex PCR reads, yielding one entry per CDR3 protein. The sample lists 430,000 or so distinct CDR3 sequences; under 25% were seen once. Stated time point: persistent/refractory GD, antithyroid drugs over 5 years with positive TRAb. Extracted RNA from PBMCs served as the source of the TCR library. Patients came through an endocrinology department, and that department was in Xi'an, China. Study-wide results and limits: Persistent Graves' patients showed reduced TCR diversity versus newly diagnosed patients. There was favoring of TRBV28, TRBJ1-2 and TRBJ2-5 in persistent disease. Accuracy could have been hurt by small sample size.

In germline, CDR1 is SGHRS, CDR2 YFSETQ. This CDR3 region has 14 residues. Trimming stripped 0 bases from V and 2 bases from J, with 9 bases between. This clonotype was counted many times. Its antigen is unidentified. The rearrangement joins TRBV5-1 to TRBJ2-7; tentatively, D is TRBD2 (5 bases). The material sequenced was peripheral blood mononuclear cells (PBMCs), taken when the disease was refractory, from a patient treated with antithyroid drugs. The TCR comes from a female donor with Graves disease. CDR3 in amino acids: CASSLAPGAYEQYF. CDR3 nucleotides: TGCGCCAGCAGCTTGGCCCCCGGGGCCTACGAGCAGTACTTC.